The 19 T cell receptor beta chains presented below share a single source sample, sequenced in a study of T-cell reconstitution after alpha-beta-depleted transplantation in children. Molecular barcoding with unique molecular identifiers was used for the TCRbeta library. TCRdb analysed the PCR reads with MiXCR anew, one entry per CDR3 protein. The sample has around 240,000 distinct CDR3 sequences, 6.5% to 10% seen once; the top ten hold nearly 6.5%. The sequencing used PBMCs, mostly from graft donor cells, collected 180 days after TCRalphabeta/CD19-depleted stem cell transplant. These TCRs come from a male patient younger than 18 who had a stem cell transplant for acute lymphoblastic leukemia, so the T cells may come from the graft donor.

The V call is TRBV7-8, the J call TRBJ2-7; perhaps D is TRBD1 or TRBD2 (5 bases each). This CDR3 comprises 15 residues. The ends were cut back, 5 bases at V and 2 bases at J, with 16 bases in the middle. Germline CDR1 SGHVS, CDR2 FQNEAQ. CDR3 amino acids: CASSHRTRDTYEQYF. In DNA form, the CDR3 reads TGTGCCAGCAGCCACAGGACACGGGATACCTACGAGCAGTACTTC.

CDR3 coding DNA: TGTGCCAGTAGTATAGGGACGGCGAACACTGAAGCTTTCTTT. Translating gives CASSIGTANTEAFF. The gene calls are TRBV19 and TRBJ1-1, with unresolved D. Germline values: CDR1 LNHDA, CDR2 SQIVND (reference sequence). There are 14 residues in the CDR3. The germline V and J ends were trimmed by 1 base and 1 base, with 7 bases remaining between them. The full variable domain, completed using reference TRBV19 and TRBJ1-1, is DGGITQSPKYLFRKEGQNVTLSCEQNLNHDAMYWYRQDPGQGLRLIYYSQIVNDFQKGDIAEGYSVSREKKESFPLTVTSAQKNPTAFYLCASSIGTANTEAFFGQGTRLTVV.

This clonotype was observed at least ten times. The CDR3 protein is CASSQLGSAEAFF. The CDR3 region has the DNA TGTGCCAGCAGTCAACTGGGATCAGCTGAAGCTTTCTTT. V usage is TRBV7-8 and J usage is TRBJ1-1; D unresolved. This CDR3 region has 13 residues. Trimming left V 6 bases short and J 6 bases short, with 14 bases between. Germline lookup yields CDR1 SGHVS and CDR2 FQNEAQ.

In regard to this clonotype: Possible read error: a much larger clone is one base away. The chain employs TRBV28 and TRBJ2-7; D is undetermined. Trimming took 3 bases from V and 7 from J, leaving 19 bases between them. Germline CDR1 and CDR2: MDHEN and SYDVKM. The CDR3 is 15 amino acids. The CDR3 loop reads CASSFRLGIGQEQYF. CDR3 coding DNA: TGTGCCAGCAGTTTTCGGCTAGGGATCGGGCAAGAGCAGTACTTC.

This clonotype was recorded at least ten times. The chain uses TRBV5-1 and TRBJ2-1; TRBD1 matches 7 bases. The CDR3 length is 15 residues. Losses at the gene ends were 1 base for V and 2 bases for J; bases not matched to a gene: 3. Germline V gene data show CDR1 as SGHRS and CDR2 as YFSETQ. The CDR3 region has the DNA TGCGCCAGCAGCTTGTACAGGGGAGCCTACAATGAGCAGTTCTTC. This codes for CASSLYRGAYNEQFF.

This clonotype showed up many times. The chain uses TRBV20-1 and TRBJ2-2; 10 bases map to TRBD2. V was clipped by 5 bases and J by 6 bases; unmatched bases: 12. Germline V gene lookup returns CDR1 DFQATT and CDR2 SNEGSKA (reference sequence). CDR3 size: 16 residues. CDR3 coding DNA: TGCAGTGCTCGAGGGGGAAGCGGGAGGGAGGCCGGGGAGCTGTTTTTT. Protein sequence: CSARGGSGREAGELFF.

The sample holds many counts of this clonotype. The rearrangement joins TRBV27 to TRBJ2-1; D ambiguous. V lost 5 bases, J lost 4 bases, and 9 bases lay in between. The germline V gene has CDR1 MNHEY and CDR2 SMNVEV (reference sequence). The CDR3 totals 13 residues. CDR3 amino acids: CASSPPTYNEQFF. The CDR3, as DNA: TGTGCCAGCAGTCCCCCAACTTACAATGAGCAGTTCTTC.

There are many counts of this clonotype. This CDR3 reads CASSPTKGGPSGNTIYF. CDR3 sequence (DNA): TGTGCCAGCAGTCCTACGAAAGGGGGCCCAAGTGGAAACACCATATATTTT. The V call is TRBV27, the J call TRBJ1-3; 7 bases fit TRBD1. CDR1 MNHEY and CDR2 SMNVEV come from the germline V gene (reference sequence). V shed 5 bases, J shed 3 bases, and the junction held 13 bases outside the gene matches. This CDR3 is built from 17 residues.

This clonotype was seen ten or more times. As DNA, the CDR3 is TGCGCCAGCAGCTTGGTGGGGGGTCACTACGAGCAGTACTTC. Translating it yields CASSLVGGHYEQYF. The V and J genes are TRBV5-1 and TRBJ2-7; possible D gene TRBD2, 6 bases. Trimming took 0 bases from V and 3 from J, leaving 10 bases between them. The CDR3 has 14 residues. From germline, CDR1 is SGHRS and CDR2 YFSETQ.

This clonotype was detected many times. The rearrangement links TRBV9 to TRBJ2-5; 7 nucleotides line up with TRBD2. V lost 2 bases and J lost 5; bases outside the gene matches: 3. The germline V gene encodes CDR1 SGDLS and CDR2 YYNGEE. The CDR3 loop spans 13 amino acids. Here the CDR3 reads CASSVHGGETQYF. The CDR3 DNA is TGTGCCAGCAGCGTCCACGGGGGGGAGACCCAGTACTTC.

This clonotype occurred many times. The chain is built from TRBV7-9 and TRBJ2-1; 7 nucleotides agree with TRBD2. V lost 2 bases and J lost 0; bases outside the gene matches: 4. This CDR3 has 16 residues. Looked up from germline, CDR1 is SEHNR and CDR2 is FQNEAQ (reference sequence). The CDR3 is CASSLMREPSYNEQFF. In nucleotides, the CDR3 is TGTGCCAGCAGCTTAATGCGGGAGCCCTCCTACAATGAGCAGTTCTTC.

This clonotype occurred many times. CDR3 DNA: TGCGCCAGCAGCCCGAGACTAGTATGGGCAGATACGCAGTATTTT. Translated: CASSPRLVWADTQYF. The chain combines TRBV4-1 with TRBJ2-3, with D possibly matching TRBD2 (6 bases). Germline values: CDR1 MGHRA, CDR2 YSYEKL. The ends were cut back, 4 bases at V and 4 bases at J, with 15 bases in the middle. The CDR3 loop spans 15 amino acids.

This clonotype was seen many times. The chain joins TRBV7-9 to TRBJ1-2; D unclear. V lost 1 base and J lost 8, with 14 bases in between. The CDR3 is 14 residues long. Germline V gives CDR1 SEHNR, CDR2 FQNEAQ (reference sequence). CDR3 sequence reads: CASSLGIEHSGYTF. The CDR3 DNA follows: TGTGCCAGCAGCTTAGGTATTGAGCACTCGGGCTACACCTTC.

This clonotype was recorded many times. This chain connects TRBV12-3 or TRBV12-4 to TRBJ2-7; TRBD2 agrees at 10 bases. V dropped 2 bases and J dropped 2; count of bases not matched to a gene: 12. The CDR3 contains 18 residues. The CDR3 loop is CASSLILPLAGVTYEQYF. The DNA for the CDR3 is TGTGCCAGCAGTTTAATCCTCCCTCTAGCGGGGGTTACCTACGAGCAGTACTTC.

This clonotype was observed at least ten times. V is TRBV20-1 and J is TRBJ2-5, with 11 bases fitting TRBD2. Trimming removed 3 bases from V and 3 bases from J; junction bases left unmatched: 9. The CDR3 contains 16 residues. Per the germline V gene, CDR1 is DFQATT and CDR2 is SNEGSKA (reference sequence). This CDR3 reads CSASLLPGLAEETQYF. CDR3 nucleotides: TGCAGTGCTAGCCTTCTCCCGGGACTAGCGGAAGAGACCCAGTACTTC.

This clonotype was recorded many times. The chain employs TRBV29-1 and TRBJ2-7; TRBD2 is a possible D gene (5 bases). The CDR3 contains 14 residues. Trimming cost V 1 base and J 0 bases, with 10 bases left between them. CDR1 SQVTM and CDR2 ANQGSEA come from the germline V gene. CDR3 bases: TGCAGCGTTGAAGTAGCGCACTACTCCTACGAGCAGTACTTC. This encodes CSVEVAHYSYEQYF.

This clonotype was seen at least ten times. The CDR3 nucleotides are TGTGCCAGCAGACCATTCACTGAGCAGTTCTTC. Encoded protein: CASRPFTEQFF. This chain uses TRBV2 with TRBJ2-1, with D unresolved. This CDR3 is built from 11 residues. V gave up 6 bases and J gave up 9 bases, with 9 bases separating them. Per germline, CDR1 SNHLY and CDR2 FYNNEI. Combining the CDR3 with reference TRBV2 and TRBJ2-1 gives the whole variable domain EPEVTQTPSHQVTQMGQEVILRCVPISNHLYFYWYRQILGQKVEFLVSFYNNEISEKSEIFDDQFSVERPDGSNFTLKIRSTKLEDSAMYFCASRPFTEQFFGPGTRLTVL.

This clonotype has ten or more counts. The V and J genes are TRBV7-9 and TRBJ2-1; 13 bases agree with TRBD2. The germline V gene encodes CDR1 SEHNR and CDR2 FQNEAQ (reference sequence). This CDR3 has 15 residues. V gave up 2 bases and J gave up 12 bases; unmatched junction bases: 7. Here the CDR3 reads CASSLSWTSGSGQFF. DNA of the CDR3: TGTGCCAGCAGCTTATCCTGGACTAGCGGGAGCGGGCAGTTCTTC.

The V and J genes are TRBV6-5 and TRBJ2-7; D could derive from TRBD1 or TRBD2 (5 bases each). V was pared by 3 bases and J by 6 bases, with 18 bases between. The CDR3 sequence is 15 residues long. From germline, CDR1 is MNHEY and CDR2 SVGAGI. The CDR3 nucleotides are TGTGCCAGCAGTTATTGGCAGAGGCCTGGGGGCGAGCAGTACTTC. Translated, it gives CASSYWQRPGGEQYF.